Below, 22 T cell receptor beta chains from the same sample are listed, as sequenced in a study of vaccination effects on CD4 cells after COVID-19 (dated by TCRdb to the early 2020s). The ViraFEST assay stimulated PBMC with viral peptide pools and then used TCR sequencing to identify antigen-specific CD4+ T cell clonotypes by expansion. After 10 to 11 days of culture, CD4+ T cells were isolated with the EasySep CD4+ T cell isolation kit. Healthy vaccine recipients had no prior SARS-CoV-2 infection, confirmed by negative nucleocapsid antibodies before and after vaccination. The method behind the library was the immunoSEQ multiplex PCR assay. TCRdb limited this immuneACCESS table to in-frame rearrangements with V and J called. A share of clones is missing; checked studies link under half to unresolved V genes, and the rest is unexplained. For this sample there are tens of thousands of clones; about 65% appear just once. Jointly, the top ten make up over 4% of the sample.

Their recognized antigens are unknown. Source: CD4+ T cells from PBMCs cultured with HCoV-OC43 spike peptides, taken before COVID-19 vaccination. This specimen's cell subset or site label, per the study, means: HCoV-OC43 spike overlapping peptide pool stimulation. Receptors originate from a human donor who received a COVID-19 vaccine.

This chain connects TRBV13 to TRBJ1-2; D is unresolved. The V end was cut by 5 bases, the J end by 5 bases, with 15 bases between. Germline V gene data show CDR1 as PRHDT and CDR2 as FYEKMQ (reference sequence). This CDR3 is 14 amino acids long. The CDR3 protein is CASSPRTSEYGYTF. Here the CDR3 DNA reads TGTGCCAGCAGCCCGAGGACCAGTGAGTATGGCTACACCTTC. The full variable domain, completed using reference TRBV13 and TRBJ1-2, is AAGVIQSPRHLIKEKRETATLKCYPIPRHDTVYWYQQGPGQDPQFLISFYEKMQSDKGSIPDRFSAQQFSDYHSELNMSSLELGDSALYFCASSPRTSEYGYTFGSGTRLTVV.

The chain combines TRBV5-1 with TRBJ2-3, with TRBD2 as a possible D gene (5 bases). V lost 3 bases, J lost 5 bases, and 19 bases lay in between. Germline assignment: CDR1 SGHRS and CDR2 YFSETQ. CDR3 length: 16 residues. The CDR3 nucleotides are TGCGCCAGCAGCTCTCAACCATCAGCGGCGGGAGATACGCAGTATTTT. This gives the protein CASSSQPSAAGDTQYF. Full variable domain (remainder filled in from reference TRBV5-1 and TRBJ2-3): KAGVTQTPRYLIKTRGQQVTLSCSPISGHRSVSWYQQTPGQGLQFLFEYFSETQRNKGNFPGRFSGRQFSNSRSEMNVSTLELGDSALYLCASSSQPSAAGDTQYFGPGTRLTVL.

The chain uses TRBV6-5 and TRBJ2-7, with D possibly TRBD1 on 6 matching bases. Germline V CDR1 and CDR2: MNHEY, SVGAGI. V dropped 6 bases and J dropped 2 bases, with 14 bases sitting between them. The CDR3 covers 14 residues. The CDR3 is CASSPRDKPYEQYV. In DNA, the CDR3 is TGTGCCAGCAGCCCCCGGGACAAGCCCTACGAGCAGTACGTC.

V usage is TRBV6-5 and J usage is TRBJ1-1; no reliable D call. Germline-derived CDR1 and CDR2 are MNHEY and SVGAGI. Trimming took off 3 bases at V and 1 base at J, with 6 bases between the two ends. This CDR3 contains 13 residues. The CDR3 DNA follows: TGTGCCAGCAGTTATACGGGGAACACTGAAGCTTTCTTT. Its protein is CASSYTGNTEAFF.

The rearrangement uses TRBV7-2 and TRBJ1-4; D gene uncertain. The CDR3 length is 16 residues. Germline V gene lookup returns CDR1 SGHTA and CDR2 FQGNSA. V lost 1 base, J lost 0 bases, and 9 bases lay in between. In DNA, the CDR3 is TGTGCCAGCAGCTTAGTTATCACATCAACTAATGAAAAACTGTTTTTT. Protein: CASSLVITSTNEKLFF.

This clone appeared a few times. The gene calls are TRBV9 and TRBJ2-1; weak D call: TRBD1 (6 bases). The germline V gene encodes CDR1 SGDLS and CDR2 YYNGEE. This CDR3 region has 13 residues. Trimming cost V 0 bases and J 6 bases, with 7 bases left between them. Written as DNA, the CDR3 is TGTGCCAGCAGCGTAGGGACAGCCAATGAGCAGTTCTTC. Its translation: CASSVGTANEQFF.

The chain has TRBV5-1 and TRBJ2-5; D ambiguous. CDR1 is SGHRS and CDR2 is YFSETQ in the germline V gene. The V gene lost 2 bases and the J gene lost 0 bases, with 8 bases spanning the gap. CDR3 size: 14 residues. The CDR3 sequence is CASSFLGDQETQYF. The CDR3 coding sequence is TGCGCCAGCAGCTTCCTCGGCGACCAAGAGACCCAGTACTTC. Supplemented by reference TRBV5-1 and TRBJ2-5, the full variable domain reads KAGVTQTPRYLIKTRGQQVTLSCSPISGHRSVSWYQQTPGQGLQFLFEYFSETQRNKGNFPGRFSGRQFSNSRSEMNVSTLELGDSALYLCASSFLGDQETQYFGPGTRLLVL.

The chain uses TRBV7-3 and TRBJ2-6; maybe TRBD2 (6 bases). This CDR3 contains 16 residues. V was pared by 4 bases and J by 0 bases, with 10 bases between. The germline CDR1 and CDR2 sequences are SGHTA and FQGTGA. The CDR3 DNA sequence: TGTGCCAGCAGCTCGGGAGATAGCTCTGGGGCCAACGTCCTGACTTTC. Its protein is CASSSGDSSGANVLTF.

This clone came up a few times. This chain connects TRBV5-1 to TRBJ2-1; 9 positions agree with TRBD1. Germline assignment: CDR1 SGHRS and CDR2 YFSETQ. The CDR3 sequence is 16 residues long. V lost 0 bases, J lost 6 bases, and 7 bases stayed unmatched. CDR3 nucleotide sequence: TGCGCCAGCAGCTTGGCCCCGGGACAGGGTGCCAATGAGCAGTTCTTC. Encoded protein: CASSLAPGQGANEQFF. The full variable domain, in which reference TRBV5-1 and TRBJ2-1 provide the parts outside the CDR3, is KAGVTQTPRYLIKTRGQQVTLSCSPISGHRSVSWYQQTPGQGLQFLFEYFSETQRNKGNFPGRFSGRQFSNSRSEMNVSTLELGDSALYLCASSLAPGQGANEQFFGPGTRLTVL.

The chain has TRBV11-1 and TRBJ2-4; D unresolved. CDR1 and CDR2 from the germline V gene are SGHAT and FQDESV (reference sequence). The CDR3 length is 14 residues. The V end was cut by 5 bases, the J end by 0 bases, with 8 bases between. The CDR3 reads CASSPRLAKNIQYF. The CDR3, as DNA: TGTGCCAGCAGCCCGCGACTAGCCAAAAACATTCAGTACTTC.

The chain recombines TRBV5-1 with TRBJ2-5; perhaps TRBD2 as D (7 bases). Germline V gene sequence: CDR1 SGHRS, CDR2 YFSETQ. The CDR3 is made up of 15 amino acids. V was pared by 2 bases and J by 5 bases, with 16 bases between. The CDR3 DNA follows: TGCGCCAGCAGCTTCGGGGGGCAGACGCGGGAGACCCAGTACTTC. It is translated as CASSFGGQTRETQYF.

In its sample, this clone was seen a few times. The chain carries TRBV28 and TRBJ2-1, with D maybe TRBD2 (5 bases). V dropped 6 bases and J dropped 8 bases, with 11 bases sitting between them. Germline assignment: CDR1 MDHEN and CDR2 SYDVKM. The CDR3 contains 12 residues. For the CDR3, the DNA is TGTGCCAGCAGCCTCCTGCGGGATGAGCAGTTCTTC. It encodes CASSLLRDEQFF.

This sequence joins TRBV5-4 and TRBJ2-3; D is ambiguous. The germline V gene has CDR1 SGHNT and CDR2 YYREEE (reference sequence). The V end lost 3 bases, the J end lost 8 bases, and 10 bases lay between the germline ends. This CDR3 contains 12 residues. CDR3 amino acids: CASSSEVGTQYF. The CDR3 nucleotides are TGTGCCAGCAGCTCCGAGGTCGGTACGCAGTATTTT.

The chain employs TRBV24-1 and TRBJ1-2; weak D call: TRBD1 (5 bases). Germline V lookup: CDR1 KGHDR, CDR2 SFDVKD. This CDR3 is 14 amino acids long. The germline V and J ends were trimmed by 3 bases and 7 bases, with 14 bases remaining between them. In DNA, the CDR3 is TGTGCCACCAGTGATGATAGGGGTTGGGGTGGCTACACCTTC. Translation: CATSDDRGWGGYTF.

The rearrangement links TRBV5-1 to TRBJ2-3; D ambiguous. Germline CDR1 and CDR2: SGHRS and YFSETQ. V gave up 1 base and J gave up 2 bases, with 8 bases separating them. The CDR3 extends over 14 amino acids. CDR3 loop: CASSLNTITDTQYF. The CDR3 nucleotides are TGCGCCAGCAGCTTGAACACCATCACAGATACGCAGTATTTT.

V usage is TRBV6-2 or TRBV6-3 and J usage is TRBJ2-7; 7 bases are shared with TRBD1. This CDR3 contains 11 residues. Germline loops: CDR1 MNHEY, CDR2 SVGEGT. The junction had 0 bases not matched to a gene; V was cut back by 4 bases and J by 6 bases. CDR3 sequence reads: CASSSGGEQYV. The CDR3, as DNA: TGTGCCAGCAGTTCAGGGGGCGAGCAGTACGTC.

The rearrangement uses TRBV9 and TRBJ1-5; 7 nucleotides match TRBD1. After removal of 0 bases from V and 2 bases from J, the junction contained 11 bases not matched to a gene. The length of the CDR3 is 18 residues. The V gene's germline CDR1 is SGDLS and CDR2 YYNGEE. DNA of the CDR3: TGTGCCAGCAGCGTAGAATGGGACAGTGCCCCACGCAATCAGCCCCAGCATTTT. It encodes CASSVEWDSAPRNQPQHF.

The gene calls are TRBV24-1 and TRBJ1-2; weak D call: TRBD1 (6 bases). From germline, CDR1 is KGHDR and CDR2 SFDVKD. This CDR3 has 13 amino acids. Trimming removed 3 bases from V and 4 bases from J, with 8 bases in between. As DNA, the CDR3 is TGTGCCACCAGTGATGGACAGTCCTATGGCTACACCTTC. Protein product: CATSDGQSYGYTF.

This chain links TRBV6-5 with TRBJ2-7; a possible D gene is TRBD2 (6 bases). In germline, CDR1 is MNHEY, CDR2 SVGAGI. The CDR3 is made up of 15 amino acids. The ends were cut back, 5 bases at V and 2 bases at J, with 16 bases in the middle. CDR3 DNA: TGTGCCAGCAGTCCATCAGGTGGGAGGCCCTACGAGCAGTACGTC. Its protein is CASSPSGGRPYEQYV.

V is TRBV9 and J is TRBJ1-2; 10 bases line up with TRBD1. Germline assignment: CDR1 SGDLS and CDR2 YYNGEE. CDR3 length equals 16 residues. Unmatched junction bases numbered 9, after V lost 5 bases and J lost 2 bases. The CDR3 sequence is CASSIGQGVGNYGYTF. As DNA, the CDR3 is TGTGCCAGCAGTATAGGACAGGGGGTGGGGAACTATGGCTACACCTTC.

The chain recombines TRBV18 with TRBJ1-5; 7 bases are a match to TRBD1. Germline V gene data show CDR1 as KGHSH and CDR2 as LQKENI. CDR3 size: 14 residues. V was clipped by 4 bases and J by 6 bases; unmatched bases: 6. CDR3 DNA sequence: TGTGCCAGCTCACAGGGGGCAACAGGTCAGCCCCAGCATTTT. It is translated as CASSQGATGQPQHF.

The sample holds a few counts of this clone. V usage is TRBV10-1 and J usage is TRBJ2-1; TRBD1 might be the D (6 bases). The V and J ends lost 9 bases and 8 bases respectively, with 20 bases between them. Germline V CDR1 and CDR2: WNHNN, SYGVQD (reference sequence). CDR3 size: 14 residues. The CDR3 sequence is CASSRRDNLDEQFF. In DNA, the CDR3 is TGCGCCAGTTCCCGCCGGGACAACCTCGATGAGCAGTTCTTC.